Listed below are T cell receptor beta chains from one sample, sequenced in a study of blood T cell repertoires in COVID-19. Some clones are missing from TCRdb's copy, which holds only in-frame ones; the method was immunoSEQ multiplex PCR. Here the sample spans some 250,000 clones, around 83% being singletons. The sample taken for sequencing was peripheral blood. These receptor sequences come from a woman between 18 and 30 years old with acute or convalescent COVID-19. CDR3s include the opening cysteine and the closing phenylalanine or tryptophan. The D gene is left open where the match is weak. Only some rows state a clone size, as once, few, many or a class for expanded clones.

D: TRBD1
size: .
V: TRBV6-5
J: TRBJ2-7
CDR3: CASSSSGQEAYEQYF
DNA: TGTGCCAGCAGCTCGTCGGGACAGGAAGCCTACGAGCAGTACTTC

D: .
size: once
V: TRBV19
J: TRBJ2-5
CDR3: CASRARGEETQYF
DNA: TGTGCCAGTAGAGCTCGGGGAGAAGAGACCCAGTACTTC

D: .
size: few
V: TRBV14
J: TRBJ2-3
CDR3: CASSPLDPDTQYF
DNA: TGTGCCAGCAGCCCACTAGACCCAGATACGCAGTATTTT

D: .
size: .
V: TRBV2
J: TRBJ2-7
CDR3: CASSEQGTDYEQYF
DNA: TGTGCCAGCAGTGAACAGGGGACGGACTACGAGCAGTACTTC

D: .
size: .
V: TRBV24-1
J: TRBJ2-1
CDR3: CATSDLSGHNEQFF
DNA: TGTGCCACCAGTGATTTGAGCGGTCACAATGAGCAGTTCTTC

D: .
size: .
V: TRBV19
J: TRBJ2-7
CDR3: CASSRTGTNSYEQYF
DNA: TGTGCCAGTAGTAGAACCGGGACAAACTCCTACGAGCAGTACTTC

D: .
size: .
V: TRBV7-3
J: TRBJ2-2
CDR3: CASSFFRGTGELFF
DNA: TGTGCCAGCAGCTTTTTCAGAGGTACCGGGGAGCTGTTTTTT

D: TRBD1
size: .
V: TRBV25-1
J: TRBJ1-2
CDR3: CASSQGAPNYGYTF
DNA: TGTGCCAGCTCACAGGGGGCGCCGAACTATGGCTACACCTTC

D: .
size: .
V: TRBV6-2/TRBV6-3
J: TRBJ2-5
CDR3: CASSPGERETQYF
DNA: TGTGCCAGCAGTCCGGGGGAGCGAGAGACCCAGTACTTC

D: .
size: .
V: TRBV6-4
J: TRBJ2-3
CDR3: CASSSQDTDTQYF
DNA: TGTGCCAGCAGTTCACAGGACACAGATACGCAGTATTTT

D: .
size: .
V: TRBV9
J: TRBJ2-1
CDR3: CASSVGLGGSYNEQFF
DNA: TGTGCCAGCAGCGTCGGGCTAGGGGGCTCCTACAATGAGCAGTTCTTC

D: .
size: .
V: TRBV13
J: TRBJ2-4
CDR3: CASSLGGGENIQYF
DNA: TGTGCCAGCTCCCTCGGAGGTGGAGAAAACATTCAGTACTTC

D: TRBD2
size: .
V: TRBV7-8
J: TRBJ2-1
CDR3: CASSLWTASGRVQSHEQFF
DNA: TGTGCCAGCAGCTTATGGACTGCTAGCGGGAGGGTCCAAAGTCATGAGCAGTTCTTC

D: TRBD2
size: once
V: TRBV4-3
J: TRBJ2-7
CDR3: CASSQGMGGRDTYEQYF
DNA: TGCGCCAGCAGCCAAGGTATGGGCGGGAGGGATACCTACGAGCAGTACTTC

D: TRBD2
size: once
V: TRBV2
J: TRBJ2-1
CDR3: CASSRTGTSGSSLSDEQFF
DNA: TGTGCCAGCAGTCGGACCGGGACTAGCGGGAGTAGTCTTAGCGATGAGCAGTTCTTC

D: TRBD1
size: .
V: TRBV6-5
J: TRBJ2-7
CDR3: CASSYGTAPSYEQYF
DNA: TGTGCCAGCAGTTACGGGACAGCCCCTTCCTACGAGCAGTACTTC

D: TRBD1
size: few
V: TRBV7-2
J: TRBJ1-5
CDR3: CASSLGQGDQPQHF
DNA: TGTGCCAGCAGCTTAGGACAGGGGGATCAGCCCCAGCATTTT

D: TRBD2
size: .
V: TRBV6-6
J: TRBJ2-1
CDR3: CASSYSTSGRGKQFF
DNA: TGTGCCAGCAGTTACTCGACTAGCGGGAGGGGGAAGCAGTTCTTC

D: TRBD2
size: .
V: TRBV5-1
J: TRBJ2-7
CDR3: CASSNGLAARRVYEQYF
DNA: TGCGCCAGCAGCAACGGACTAGCGGCCCGTAGGGTCTACGAGCAGTACTTC

D: .
size: .
V: TRBV2
J: TRBJ1-3
CDR3: CASRETGLSGNTIYF
DNA: TGTGCCAGCAGGGAGACAGGTCTCTCTGGAAACACCATATATTTT

D: .
size: .
V: TRBV5-1
J: TRBJ2-5
CDR3: CASSWEGQVAETQYF
DNA: TGCGCCAGCAGCTGGGAGGGACAGGTCGCCGAGACCCAGTACTTC

D: TRBD1
size: .
V: TRBV15
J: TRBJ1-2
CDR3: CATSRGTGYTHGYTF
DNA: TGTGCCACCAGCAGAGGGACAGGGTATACGCATGGCTACACCTTC

D: .
size: .
V: TRBV7-2
J: TRBJ2-3
CDR3: CASSLSVDTQYF
DNA: TGTGCCAGCAGCTTGTCCGTAGATACGCAGTATTTT

D: .
size: .
V: TRBV7-2
J: TRBJ1-4
CDR3: CASSSFQGEKLFF
DNA: TGTGCCAGCAGCTCATTCCAGGGTGAAAAACTGTTTTTT

D: .
size: .
V: TRBV7-9
J: TRBJ2-7
CDR3: CASSPGQGTHEQYF
DNA: TGTGCCAGCAGCCCAGGTCAGGGTACCCACGAGCAGTACTTC